Listed below are T cell receptor beta chains from one sample, sequenced in a study of T cells in Graves' hyperthyroidism and ophthalmopathy. TCRdb re-called the multiplex PCR reads with MiXCR, one entry per CDR3 protein. This table has under 350,000 distinct CDR3 sequences, over 15% appearing once. The sequencing sample was made of blood. The source of these receptors is a woman aged 60 to 75 with Graves' ophthalmopathy. Each CDR3 is given without its conserved first and last residue. The order of the fields is V gene, CDR3 protein.

V: TRBV20-1; CDR3: SARDDRRNTEAF
V: TRBV5-6; CDR3: ASSRPGTDTYEQY
V: TRBV18; CDR3: ASSPLSEFYPDTQY
V: TRBV5-1; CDR3: ASNQQQGNTGELF
V: TRBV24-1; CDR3: AIGDRNSYEQY
V: TRBV27; CDR3: ASSQQGQNEKLF
V: TRBV20-1; CDR3: SATRLAGGGTDTQY
V: TRBV4-3; CDR3: ASSQYRPPNYEQY
V: TRBV10-3; CDR3: AISDGDRAEAF
V: TRBV5-6; CDR3: ASSLAGRANSPLH
V: TRBV5-1; CDR3: ASSEGEAYNEQF
V: TRBV10-3; CDR3: ATSESGGTAEAF
V: TRBV30; CDR3: AWRGTEYGYT
V: TRBV7-8; CDR3: ASSKTGVEQY
V: TRBV5-1; CDR3: ASSLGQPNQPQH
V: TRBV6-5; CDR3: ASSYSKGALTEAF
V: TRBV7-8; CDR3: ASSLVRQGVYQPQH
V: TRBV20-1; CDR3: STTAWGGRTEAF
V: TRBV6-1; CDR3: ASSGGQTQKYYEQY
V: TRBV10-3; CDR3: AISAGIGYGYT
V: TRBV29-1; CDR3: SVWWGRGTEAF
V: TRBV11-2; CDR3: ASSPRTSGRVETQY
V: TRBV20-1; CDR3: AAKDRGRLNEQY
V: TRBV20-1; CDR3: SARAGATEAF
V: TRBV12-3/TRBV12-4; CDR3: ASSLLRNYGYT
V: TRBV7-6; CDR3: ASSLSRGVGHNEQF
V: TRBV5-1; CDR3: VSRLVTSGAHEQY
V: TRBV7-2; CDR3: ASSWGTENYGYT
V: TRBV6-1; CDR3: ASSEIDRAYPQPQH
V: TRBV5-4; CDR3: ASSVPLAGGHEQF
V: TRBV11-3; CDR3: ASSLDRSSGNTIY
V: TRBV4-2; CDR3: ASSLGDRGRYTDTQY
V: TRBV7-9; CDR3: ASSTRGGEQY